The rows below give T cell receptor beta chains drawn from one sample of a study of cytomegalovirus exposure and HLA in healthy donors. TCRdb keeps only in-frame clones here, not all; method: immunoSEQ multiplex PCR. The table lists 150,000 to 200,000 clones, approximately 90% of them singletons. The specimen was PBMCs. These receptors were obtained from a man aged 18 to 29 in good health and CMV-seronegative. The conserved cysteine and the conserved F or W are not part of the CDR3 here. A D gene is named only where the DNA matches it firmly.

J gene: TRBJ2-2
V gene: TRBV11-2
D gene: TRBD2
CDR3 protein: ASRPAGAGELF

J gene: TRBJ2-2
V gene: TRBV28
D gene: TRBD1
CDR3 protein: ASSPDGTENTGELF

J gene: TRBJ2-7
V gene: TRBV6-1
D gene: TRBD2
CDR3 protein: ASSDGGGSYEQY

J gene: TRBJ1-2
V gene: TRBV10-1
D gene: TRBD1
CDR3 protein: ASSESRSGGGYT

J gene: TRBJ2-2
V gene: TRBV10-3
D gene: .
CDR3 protein: AISQGYTGELF

J gene: TRBJ1-1
V gene: TRBV19
D gene: TRBD1
CDR3 protein: ATSGQPNTEAF

J gene: TRBJ1-4
V gene: TRBV11-2
D gene: TRBD1
CDR3 protein: ASSLLEGAGDHEKLF

J gene: TRBJ1-2
V gene: TRBV28
D gene: .
CDR3 protein: ASSTTTFQGYT

J gene: TRBJ2-1
V gene: TRBV15
D gene: .
CDR3 protein: ATSIQGSYNEQF

J gene: TRBJ2-3
V gene: TRBV7-9
D gene: .
CDR3 protein: ASSLARPDTQY

J gene: TRBJ2-3
V gene: TRBV2
D gene: TRBD1
CDR3 protein: ASLSTGYTDTQY

J gene: TRBJ1-2
V gene: TRBV4-1
D gene: TRBD1
CDR3 protein: ASSQEVGQGIDGYT

J gene: TRBJ1-1
V gene: TRBV11-2
D gene: .
CDR3 protein: ASSFRSTEAF

J gene: TRBJ1-2
V gene: TRBV28
D gene: .
CDR3 protein: ASRNTPNDGYT

J gene: TRBJ2-2
V gene: TRBV5-1
D gene: .
CDR3 protein: ASSLVQVGNTGELF

J gene: TRBJ2-5
V gene: TRBV29-1
D gene: .
CDR3 protein: SARGETQY

J gene: TRBJ1-1
V gene: TRBV19
D gene: TRBD1
CDR3 protein: AISPTGGMGEAF

J gene: TRBJ2-7
V gene: TRBV5-6
D gene: .
CDR3 protein: ASSFFSYEQY

J gene: TRBJ2-2
V gene: TRBV4-1
D gene: .
CDR3 protein: ASSQPRTAQGTGELF

J gene: TRBJ2-1
V gene: TRBV29-1
D gene: TRBD1
CDR3 protein: SVEEQTGTYNEQF

J gene: TRBJ2-3
V gene: TRBV5-1
D gene: TRBD1
CDR3 protein: ASQGQVGTDTQY

J gene: TRBJ1-1
V gene: TRBV6-1
D gene: .
CDR3 protein: ASSDYLNTEAF

J gene: TRBJ2-2
V gene: TRBV5-1
D gene: .
CDR3 protein: ASSLDGDTGELF

J gene: TRBJ2-2
V gene: TRBV28
D gene: .
CDR3 protein: ASVVGGTGELF

J gene: TRBJ2-3
V gene: TRBV5-1
D gene: .
CDR3 protein: ASSSTGEDTQY

J gene: TRBJ2-5
V gene: TRBV25-1
D gene: .
CDR3 protein: ASSYRVGETQY

J gene: TRBJ2-4
V gene: TRBV28
D gene: .
CDR3 protein: ASRDNSENIQY

J gene: TRBJ1-4
V gene: TRBV2
D gene: .
CDR3 protein: ASSQSGLWTPNEKLF

J gene: TRBJ1-1
V gene: TRBV5-1
D gene: TRBD1
CDR3 protein: ASSHGRTGNTEAF

J gene: TRBJ2-5
V gene: TRBV6-1
D gene: .
CDR3 protein: ASSSYREETQY

J gene: TRBJ2-2
V gene: TRBV12-5
D gene: .
CDR3 protein: ASGLETGELF

J gene: TRBJ1-2
V gene: TRBV6-1
D gene: .
CDR3 protein: ASSHYGYT

J gene: TRBJ1-1
V gene: TRBV7-2
D gene: TRBD1
CDR3 protein: ASSPRQGNTEAF

J gene: TRBJ1-1
V gene: TRBV27
D gene: .
CDR3 protein: ASSLSQNGATEAF

J gene: TRBJ2-3
V gene: TRBV30
D gene: .
CDR3 protein: ACPQSTDPDTQY

J gene: TRBJ2-6
V gene: TRBV9
D gene: .
CDR3 protein: ASSDEDSGANVLT

J gene: TRBJ1-2
V gene: TRBV27
D gene: TRBD1
CDR3 protein: ASSLLGQGILNYGYT

J gene: TRBJ2-2
V gene: TRBV5-1
D gene: TRBD1
CDR3 protein: ASSPWTGNTGELF

J gene: TRBJ2-3
V gene: TRBV29-1
D gene: TRBD2
CDR3 protein: SVIAGLSTDTQY

J gene: TRBJ2-2
V gene: TRBV4-1
D gene: TRBD2
CDR3 protein: ASTLAGGFTGELF

J gene: TRBJ2-4
V gene: TRBV11-2
D gene: .
CDR3 protein: ASSYDSLGAKNIQY

J gene: TRBJ1-1
V gene: TRBV5-1
D gene: TRBD1
CDR3 protein: ASSLQPGQGLSTEAF

J gene: TRBJ1-2
V gene: TRBV18
D gene: TRBD1
CDR3 protein: ASSLTPTGGDGYT

J gene: TRBJ1-1
V gene: TRBV5-1
D gene: .
CDR3 protein: ASKRRDTRNTEAF

J gene: TRBJ2-7
V gene: TRBV28
D gene: TRBD2
CDR3 protein: ASSTRSPLAGVSYEQY

J gene: TRBJ2-7
V gene: TRBV25-1
D gene: TRBD1
CDR3 protein: ASVQGQGGEQY

J gene: TRBJ2-7
V gene: TRBV7-9
D gene: .
CDR3 protein: ASSLTRGGLGHEQY

J gene: TRBJ1-5
V gene: TRBV4-1
D gene: TRBD1
CDR3 protein: ASSPGQGGVQPQH